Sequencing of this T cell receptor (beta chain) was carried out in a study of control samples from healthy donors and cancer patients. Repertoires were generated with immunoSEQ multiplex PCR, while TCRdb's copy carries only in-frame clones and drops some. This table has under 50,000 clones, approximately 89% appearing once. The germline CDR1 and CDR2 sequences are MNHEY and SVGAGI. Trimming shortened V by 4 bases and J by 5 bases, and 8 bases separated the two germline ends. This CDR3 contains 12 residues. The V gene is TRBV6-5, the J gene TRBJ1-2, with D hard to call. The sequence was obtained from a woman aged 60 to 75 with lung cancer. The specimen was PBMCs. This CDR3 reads CASSSPGYGYTF. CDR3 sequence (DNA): TGTGCCAGCAGTTCCCCGGGATATGGCTACACCTTC.